This T cell receptor (beta chain) was recorded in a study of early T cells in non-severe SARS-CoV-2 infection. Unique molecular identifiers tagged individual cDNA molecules. TCRdb independently ran MiXCR on the 5' RACE reads; one entry per CDR3 protein. The sample includes approximately 110,000 distinct CDR3 sequences, about 15% of them seen just once. After removal of 3 bases from V and 7 bases from J, the junction contained 10 bases not matched to a gene. Germline V gene sequence: CDR1 LNHNV, CDR2 YYDKDF (reference sequence). There are 16 residues in the CDR3. The chain links TRBV15 to TRBJ2-1; 9 positions agree with TRBD1. The sequencing sample was made of whole blood. The origin of this receptor is an adult who was a healthcare worker with PCR-confirmed SARS-CoV-2 infection or an uninfected control (not recorded which). The CDR3: CATSSLSGTGINEQFF. The CDR3 DNA reads as TGTGCCACCAGCAGTCTCTCAGGGACAGGGATAAATGAGCAGTTCTTC.